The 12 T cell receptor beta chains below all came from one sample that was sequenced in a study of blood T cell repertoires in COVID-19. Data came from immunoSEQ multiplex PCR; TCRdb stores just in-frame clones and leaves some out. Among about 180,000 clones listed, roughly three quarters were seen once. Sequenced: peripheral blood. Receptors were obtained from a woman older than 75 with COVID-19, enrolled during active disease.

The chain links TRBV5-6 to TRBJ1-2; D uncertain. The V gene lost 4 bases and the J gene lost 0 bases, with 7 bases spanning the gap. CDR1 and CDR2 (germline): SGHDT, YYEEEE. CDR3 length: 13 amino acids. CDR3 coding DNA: TGTGCCAGCAGCCTACTCCCTAACTATGGCTACACCTTC. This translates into CASSLLPNYGYTF.

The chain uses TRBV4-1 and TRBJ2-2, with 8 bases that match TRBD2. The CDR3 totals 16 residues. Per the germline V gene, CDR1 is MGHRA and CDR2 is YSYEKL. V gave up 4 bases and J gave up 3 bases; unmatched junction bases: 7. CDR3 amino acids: CASSPPGLVDTGELFF. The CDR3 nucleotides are TGCGCCAGCAGCCCTCCGGGACTAGTCGACACCGGGGAGCTGTTTTTT.

CDR3 nucleotides: TGTGCCAGCAGCCCGGGGGGTAGCGGGATTCCCAATGAGCAGTTCTTC. Its protein is CASSPGGSGIPNEQFF. The rearrangement joins TRBV5-4 to TRBJ2-1; 8 bases agree with TRBD2. Germline V gives CDR1 SGHNT, CDR2 YYREEE (reference sequence). Trimming cost V 4 bases and J 6 bases; bases outside gene matches: 12. The CDR3 totals 16 residues. Filled out from reference TRBV5-4 and TRBJ2-1, the complete variable domain reads ETGVTQSPTHLIKTRGQQVTLRCSSQSGHNTVSWYQQALGQGPQFIFQYYREEENGRGNFPPRFSGLQFPNYSSELNVNALELDDSALYLCASSPGGSGIPNEQFFGPGTRLTVL.

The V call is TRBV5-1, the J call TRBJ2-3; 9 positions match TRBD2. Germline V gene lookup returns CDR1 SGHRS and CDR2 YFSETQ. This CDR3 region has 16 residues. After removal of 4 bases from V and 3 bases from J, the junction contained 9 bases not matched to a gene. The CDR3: CASSNLPTSGTDTQYF. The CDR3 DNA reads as TGCGCCAGCAGCAACCTACCGACTAGCGGAACAGATACGCAGTATTTT.

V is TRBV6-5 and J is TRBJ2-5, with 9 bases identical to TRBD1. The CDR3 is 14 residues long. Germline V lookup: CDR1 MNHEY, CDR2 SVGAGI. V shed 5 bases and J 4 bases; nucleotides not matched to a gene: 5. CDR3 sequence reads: CASSIQGARETQYF. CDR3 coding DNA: TGTGCCAGCAGTATACAGGGGGCGAGAGAGACCCAGTACTTC.

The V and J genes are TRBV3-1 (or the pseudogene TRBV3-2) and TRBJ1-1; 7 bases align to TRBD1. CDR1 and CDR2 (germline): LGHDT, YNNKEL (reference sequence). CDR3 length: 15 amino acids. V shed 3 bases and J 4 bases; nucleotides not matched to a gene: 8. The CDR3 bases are TGTGCCAGCAGCCAGGCCGACAGGGAAGTCACTGAAGCTTTCTTT. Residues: CASSQADREVTEAFF.

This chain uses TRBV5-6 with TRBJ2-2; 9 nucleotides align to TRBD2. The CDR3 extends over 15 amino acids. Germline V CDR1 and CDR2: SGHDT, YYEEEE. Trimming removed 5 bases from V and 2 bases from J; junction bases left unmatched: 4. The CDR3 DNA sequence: TGTGCCAGCAGTTCTAGCGGGATAAACACCGGGGAGCTGTTTTTT. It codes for CASSSSGINTGELFF.

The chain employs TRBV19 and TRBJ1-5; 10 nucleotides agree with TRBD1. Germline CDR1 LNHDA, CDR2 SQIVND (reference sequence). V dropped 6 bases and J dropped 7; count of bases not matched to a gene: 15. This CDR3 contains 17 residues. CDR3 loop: CASRKFPRGQGNQPQHF. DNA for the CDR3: TGTGCCAGTAGAAAATTCCCGCGGGGACAGGGGAACCAGCCCCAGCATTTT.

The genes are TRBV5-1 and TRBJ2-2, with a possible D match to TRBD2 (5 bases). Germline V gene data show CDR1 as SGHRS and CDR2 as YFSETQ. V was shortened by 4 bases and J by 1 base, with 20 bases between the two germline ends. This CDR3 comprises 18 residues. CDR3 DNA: TGCGCCAGCAGCCGATCCCGAGGAGGACTGCTGAACACCGGGGAGCTGTTTTTT. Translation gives CASSRSRGGLLNTGELFF.

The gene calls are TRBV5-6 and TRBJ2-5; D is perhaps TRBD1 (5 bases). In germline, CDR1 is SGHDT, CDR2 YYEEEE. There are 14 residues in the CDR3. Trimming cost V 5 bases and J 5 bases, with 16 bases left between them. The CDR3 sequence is CASSAVGQGETQYF. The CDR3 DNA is TGTGCCAGCAGTGCAGTCGGCCAGGGTGAGACCCAGTACTTC.

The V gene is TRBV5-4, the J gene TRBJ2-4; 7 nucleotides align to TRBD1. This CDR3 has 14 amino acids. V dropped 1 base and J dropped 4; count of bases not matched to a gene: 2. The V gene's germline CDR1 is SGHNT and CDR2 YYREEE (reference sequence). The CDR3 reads CASSLKGAKNIQYF. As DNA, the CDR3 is TGTGCCAGCAGCTTGAAGGGGGCGAAAAACATTCAGTACTTC.

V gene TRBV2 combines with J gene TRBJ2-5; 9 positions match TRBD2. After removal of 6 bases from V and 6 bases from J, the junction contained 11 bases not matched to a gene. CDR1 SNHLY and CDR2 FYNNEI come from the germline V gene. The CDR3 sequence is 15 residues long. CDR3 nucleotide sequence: TGTGCCAGCAGAGCGACGGGACTAGCCACGAAGACCCAGTACTTC. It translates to CASRATGLATKTQYF.